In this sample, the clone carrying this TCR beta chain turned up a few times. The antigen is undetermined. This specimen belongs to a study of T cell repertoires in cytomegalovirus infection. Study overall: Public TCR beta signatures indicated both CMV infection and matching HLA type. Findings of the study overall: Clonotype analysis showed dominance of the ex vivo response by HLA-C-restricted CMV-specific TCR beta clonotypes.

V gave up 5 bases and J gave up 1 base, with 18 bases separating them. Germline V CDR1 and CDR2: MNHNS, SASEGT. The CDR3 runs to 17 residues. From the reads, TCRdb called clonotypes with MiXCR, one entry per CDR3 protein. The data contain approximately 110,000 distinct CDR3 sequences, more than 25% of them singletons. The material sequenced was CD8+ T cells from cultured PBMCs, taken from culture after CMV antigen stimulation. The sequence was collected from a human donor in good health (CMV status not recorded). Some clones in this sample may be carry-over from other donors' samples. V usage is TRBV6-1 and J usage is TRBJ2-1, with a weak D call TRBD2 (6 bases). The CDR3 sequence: CASSPNMAAGSYNEQFF. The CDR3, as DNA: TGTGCCAGCAGTCCTAATATGGCGGCGGGGTCCTACAATGAGCAGTTCTTC.